This note documents a single T cell receptor beta chain sequence. Its antigen is as yet unknown. A quantitative 5'-RACE method, one with molecular barcodes, was used to make TCR beta libraries. MiXCR, run by TCRdb on the 5' RACE reads, gives a single entry per CDR3 protein. The data contain approximately 440,000 distinct CDR3 sequences, 15% to 20% of them singletons. This entry is derived from a study of CD8 T cells in ankylosing spondylitis. Broader study findings: A TCR beta motif made of 7 to 9 highly homologous variants seemed typical of ankylosing spondylitis blood.

Germline CDR1 LGHDT, CDR2 YNNKEL (reference sequence). The CDR3 contains 14 residues. The V gene end was trimmed by 4 bases and the J gene end by 8 bases; junction bases not matched to a gene: 5. The TCR sequence derives from a male donor with ankylosing spondylitis. The chain links TRBV3-1 to TRBJ1-4; 9 nucleotides agree with TRBD1. Sequencing input: blood, either unsorted or a sorted T cell fraction (not recorded which). CDR3 sequence (DNA): TGTGCCAGCAGCCCCAGGACAGGGGACGAAAAACTGTTTTTT. Residues: CASSPRTGDEKLFF.